The entry that follows covers one T cell receptor beta chain sequence. Its antigen remains unknown. The source of the sample is a study of radiotherapy plus CTLA-4 blockade in lung cancer. Study summary: Disease control reached about 28%, with objective responses in roughly 17%.

Germline-derived CDR1 and CDR2 are SEHNR and FQNEAQ (reference sequence). The CDR3 loop spans 13 amino acids. Trimming took 5 bases from V and 4 from J, leaving 8 bases between them. In chemo-refractory metastatic non-small-cell lung cancer, patients got ipilimumab CTLA-4 blockade together with focal radiation. Findings of the study overall: Strongest reported response predictors: early blood clone changes and post-radiation interferon-beta. Radiotherapy with ipilimumab was followed by blood expansion of tumor-derived clones.

This table comes from immunoSEQ multiplex PCR, and its TCRdb copy is limited to in-frame clones, with some not included. The sample yields roughly 77,000 clones, roughly 69% seen once. The TCR comes from a human donor with non-small cell lung cancer whose response to radiotherapy plus ipilimumab could not be evaluated. The sample here was peripheral blood, taken from a patient treated with radiotherapy plus ipilimumab. J is TRBJ1-4 and V is TRBV7-9; D is unresolved. This chain's CDR3 is CASSTGNNEKLFF. CDR3 nucleotide sequence: TGTGCCAGCAGCACCGGGAATAATGAAAAACTGTTTTTT.